A selection of T cell receptor beta chains follows, all from one sample in a study of blood T cell repertoires in COVID-19. The table came from immunoSEQ multiplex PCR; TCRdb's copy has only in-frame clones and leaves some out. Of more than 90,000 clones in the sample, about nine tenths were seen once. The sequenced material came from peripheral blood. The receptors here all came from a human donor in a cohort sampled during active COVID-19. CDR3s include the opening cysteine and the closing phenylalanine or tryptophan. Fields, in order: D gene, clone size, J gene, V gene, CDR3 DNA, CDR3 protein. D genes are given only for firm matches. The size entry is marked missing in some rows and otherwise reads once, few, many or a size class.

d_gene: TRBD2
abundance: -
j_gene: TRBJ2-2
v_gene: TRBV4-1
CDR3nt: TGCGCCAGCAGCCCCACCGGACTAGCGGGAGTCGGAACCGGGGAGCTGTTTTTT
CDR3aa: CASSPTGLAGVGTGELFF

d_gene: TRBD2
abundance: -
j_gene: TRBJ2-7
v_gene: TRBV6-1
CDR3nt: TGTGCCAGCAGTGAAGCAGCTATGGGAGCGGGGGGGCCGTACGAGCAGTACTTC
CDR3aa: CASSEAAMGAGGPYEQYF

d_gene: TRBD2
abundance: once
j_gene: TRBJ2-7
v_gene: TRBV11-2
CDR3nt: TGTGCCAGCAGCTTAGATACTAGCGGGAGTTTATACGAGCAGTACTTC
CDR3aa: CASSLDTSGSLYEQYF

d_gene: -
abundance: -
j_gene: TRBJ1-5
v_gene: TRBV11-2
CDR3nt: TGTGCCAGCAGCTTTGATTTGAGTCAGCCCCAGCATTTT
CDR3aa: CASSFDLSQPQHF

d_gene: -
abundance: -
j_gene: TRBJ1-2
v_gene: TRBV2
CDR3nt: TGTGCCAGCAGTGTACAGGGACCCTATGGCTACACCTTC
CDR3aa: CASSVQGPYGYTF

d_gene: -
abundance: -
j_gene: TRBJ1-4
v_gene: TRBV27
CDR3nt: TGTGCCAGCCGTACAGAAAGTGCCAATAATGAAAAACTGTTTTTT
CDR3aa: CASRTESANNEKLFF

d_gene: -
abundance: -
j_gene: TRBJ1-2
v_gene: TRBV29-1
CDR3nt: TGCAGCGTTGAAGAAAACAGGGAAAGCGGCTACACCTTC
CDR3aa: CSVEENRESGYTF

d_gene: -
abundance: -
j_gene: TRBJ2-3
v_gene: TRBV25-1
CDR3nt: TGTGCCAGCAGTGGCGCCAGGGGACTACCAGATACGCAGTATTTT
CDR3aa: CASSGARGLPDTQYF

d_gene: -
abundance: -
j_gene: TRBJ2-5
v_gene: TRBV3-1/TRBV3-2
CDR3nt: TGTGCCAGCAGCCCCCGACAAACCCCCGCGTTGGGAGCCCAGTACTTC
CDR3aa: CASSPRQTPALGAQYF

d_gene: TRBD1
abundance: -
j_gene: TRBJ2-7
v_gene: TRBV18
CDR3nt: TGTGCCAGTACAGGGGGCAGGAGCTCCTACGAGCAGTACTTC
CDR3aa: CASTGGRSSYEQYF

d_gene: TRBD1
abundance: -
j_gene: TRBJ2-2
v_gene: TRBV25-1
CDR3nt: TGTGCCAGCAAAGGACAGGGAAACACCGGGGAGCTGTTTTTT
CDR3aa: CASKGQGNTGELFF

d_gene: TRBD1
abundance: -
j_gene: TRBJ1-2
v_gene: TRBV4-2
CDR3nt: TGTGCCAGCAGCCAAGGTCTACAGGGGCCCGATGGCTACACCTTC
CDR3aa: CASSQGLQGPDGYTF

d_gene: -
abundance: -
j_gene: TRBJ1-2
v_gene: TRBV4-1
CDR3nt: TGCGCCAGCAGCTCAGGACAGACCCAAGCCTATGGCTACACCTTC
CDR3aa: CASSSGQTQAYGYTF

d_gene: -
abundance: -
j_gene: TRBJ2-5
v_gene: TRBV5-6
CDR3nt: TGTGCCAGCAGCTTGGGAACGGGGGTCTGGGAGACCCAGTACTTC
CDR3aa: CASSLGTGVWETQYF

d_gene: -
abundance: -
j_gene: TRBJ2-1
v_gene: TRBV7-7
CDR3nt: TGTGCTAGCAGCCCCCTACACTACTACGACAATGAGCAGTTCTTC
CDR3aa: CASSPLHYYDNEQFF

d_gene: -
abundance: few
j_gene: TRBJ2-1
v_gene: TRBV12-5
CDR3nt: TGTGCTAGTGGTTACAACAATGAGCAGTTCTTC
CDR3aa: CASGYNNEQFF

d_gene: TRBD2
abundance: -
j_gene: TRBJ2-5
v_gene: TRBV11-2
CDR3nt: TGTGCCAGCAGCTTAGATCCGGCGGGAGGTGGAGAGACCCAGTACTTC
CDR3aa: CASSLDPAGGGETQYF

d_gene: -
abundance: -
j_gene: TRBJ1-5
v_gene: TRBV10-3
CDR3nt: TGTGCCATCAGTGAGTCGGCACAGCCCCAGCATTTT
CDR3aa: CAISESAQPQHF

d_gene: -
abundance: -
j_gene: TRBJ2-3
v_gene: TRBV27
CDR3nt: TGTGCCAGCAGTTCCCCCCTCACAGATACGCAGTATTTT
CDR3aa: CASSSPLTDTQYF

d_gene: -
abundance: -
j_gene: TRBJ1-1
v_gene: TRBV18
CDR3nt: TGTGCCAGCTCATCCGAAGGGGACACTGAAGCTTTCTTT
CDR3aa: CASSSEGDTEAFF

d_gene: -
abundance: -
j_gene: TRBJ2-7
v_gene: TRBV19
CDR3nt: TGTGCCAGTAGTATGACAGGGGAGGGCTCCTACGAGCAGTACTTC
CDR3aa: CASSMTGEGSYEQYF

d_gene: TRBD1
abundance: -
j_gene: TRBJ1-5
v_gene: TRBV10-2
CDR3nt: TGCGCCAGCAGTTACGGACAGGGAAATCAGCCCCAGCATTTT
CDR3aa: CASSYGQGNQPQHF

d_gene: -
abundance: -
j_gene: TRBJ2-2
v_gene: TRBV19
CDR3nt: TGTGCCAGTAACAAAGGGTGGGGCGGGAACACCGGGGAGCTGTTTTTT
CDR3aa: CASNKGWGGNTGELFF

d_gene: -
abundance: -
j_gene: TRBJ1-2
v_gene: TRBV5-1
CDR3nt: TGCGCCAGCAGCTTGGCCGGGGGTGGCTACACCTTC
CDR3aa: CASSLAGGGYTF

d_gene: -
abundance: -
j_gene: TRBJ2-6
v_gene: TRBV4-2
CDR3nt: TGTGCCAGCAGCCAAGAGGGACTCGCTGGGGCCAACGTCCTGACTTTC
CDR3aa: CASSQEGLAGANVLTF

d_gene: TRBD1
abundance: once
j_gene: TRBJ1-2
v_gene: TRBV28
CDR3nt: TGTGCCAGCAGTTCCGTCCCCGACAGGGAACGGGACACCTTC
CDR3aa: CASSSVPDRERDTF

d_gene: TRBD1
abundance: few
j_gene: TRBJ1-3
v_gene: TRBV19
CDR3nt: TGTGCCAGTATTTCGGGACAGATCTTCTCTGGAAACACCATATATTTT
CDR3aa: CASISGQIFSGNTIYF

d_gene: -
abundance: -
j_gene: TRBJ1-1
v_gene: TRBV5-1
CDR3nt: TGCGCCAGCAGCCCGTTGACAGGAGATTACAGTGAAGCTTTCTTT
CDR3aa: CASSPLTGDYSEAFF

d_gene: -
abundance: -
j_gene: TRBJ1-3
v_gene: TRBV4-1
CDR3nt: TGCGCCAGCAGCCAAGGGGTCTGGACGGAGGGCTCTGGAAACACCATATATTTT
CDR3aa: CASSQGVWTEGSGNTIYF

d_gene: -
abundance: -
j_gene: TRBJ2-1
v_gene: TRBV7-9
CDR3nt: TGTGCCAGCAGCCCAGGCTACGGTGAGCAGTTCTTC
CDR3aa: CASSPGYGEQFF

d_gene: -
abundance: -
j_gene: TRBJ2-5
v_gene: TRBV11-3
CDR3nt: TGTGCCAGCAGCTTAGTTTCGTCAGGGCTGGAGACCCAGTACTTC
CDR3aa: CASSLVSSGLETQYF